The sequence of this TCR beta chain was determined in a study of PD-1 and CTLA-4 blockade in melanoma. This CDR3 is 14 amino acids long. The germline V gene has CDR1 MNHEY and CDR2 SVGAGI. Deletions cut 0 bases from V and 7 bases from J, with 10 bases between. Only in-frame clones appear in the TCRdb table, and some are missing; sequencing was by immunoSEQ multiplex PCR. Altogether under 7,500 clones are present, 80% being singletons, with the ten largest covering around 43%. V is TRBV6-5 and J is TRBJ2-1; D gene unclear. This receptor was identified in a human donor with melanoma. Sample: CD8+ T cells from peripheral blood, taken before anti-PD-1 treatment. The CDR3 region is CASSYSDNNNEQFF. The CDR3 DNA reads TGTGCCAGCAGTTACTCTGACAACAATAATGAGCAGTTCTTC.